This TCR beta chain derives from a study of T cells in localized non-small cell lung cancer (dated by TCRdb to the early 2020s). For the wider study: The study examined T cell repertoires in roughly 240 patients with early-stage NSCLC and compared tumors with uninvolved tumor-adjacent lungs. The cohort consisted of roughly 240 treatment-naive NSCLC patients whose localized lung tumors had been resected. The mean age of the NSCLC patients was around 67 years, with 120 to 150 men and 95 to 110 women. Summary of the overall study and its limitations: Because multi-region sequencing of the tumors was not done, intratumor heterogeneity could not be ruled out. Longer overall survival was associated with higher blood T cell density, whereas shorter survival was associated with higher adjacent-lung clonality. A median of roughly 56 of the top 100 tumor clones were detected in paired uninvolved adjacent lung, and some 28 of these tumor clones were also found among the top 100 clones of the paired uninvolved adjacent lung. Since the design was exploratory, TCR variables were selected using unadjusted p-values with no false-discovery rate correction. Uninvolved tumor-adjacent lung showed the highest T cell clonality, higher than tumor, which suggests more focused antigenic responses in the uninvolved tumor-adjacent lung.

Here V drops 10 bases and J drops 3 bases, and the junction holds 5 bases not matched to any gene. The germline V gene yields ENHRY for CDR1 and SYGVKD for CDR2. From the cysteine through the phenylalanine, the CDR3 covers 13 amino acids. CDR3 DNA only is kept here, 39 bases in frame from base 1. The immunoSEQ Assay was used to sequence TCR beta CDR3 regions from DNA. As for the original processing: To compute T cell density, TCR beta template counts were normalized to usable DNA, which was estimated by amplifying housekeeping genes. Using the preseqR package, richness was estimated by extrapolating to 120,000 templates for tissue samples and 400,000 templates for PBMC samples. Clonality was calculated as one minus Pielou's evenness. Differential abundance testing on productive amino-acid clonotypes, with a minimum total count of 5 and an alpha of 0.1, was used to identify tissue-enriched TCRs. Repertoire overlap between compartments was quantified with the Jaccard Index and Morisita Overlap Index. TCR beta CDR3s were clustered by GLIPH together with public tetramer-defined viral CDR3s, and at least three viral sequences plus V-gene enrichment were required for viral motifs. TCRdb took this table from immuneACCESS and kept in-frame rearrangements with V and J called. Such tables lack part of the clones; where checked against another copy, unresolved V genes explain under half of the gap, and the rest is unexplained. That table is the source of V, J and clone size, and D and trimming were worked out from the DNA. This sample is represented by 7,500 to 10,000 clones; about nine tenths of them were singletons. The ten largest clones take up 15% to 20% of the sample.

At diagnosis, peripheral blood, uninvolved tumor-adjacent lung and tumor were collected and were preserved as a mix of fresh-frozen and FFPE material. For TCR repertoire profiling, blood samples were analyzed in the form of peripheral blood mononuclear cells. Details on this clone: The clone's antigen remains unknown. Per-nucleotide qualities are absent, and no much larger clonotype sits a single base away.

The chain joins TRBV10-3 to TRBJ2-7; 11 middle bases align to TRBD1. Sequences were derived from peripheral blood, sampled before any cancer treatment. The clonotype comes from a male donor older than 55 with stage III squamous cell lung carcinoma. Here the CDR3 is given as CANSGTGGYEQYF. DNA sequence: TGTGCCAATTCCGGGACAGGGGGCTACGAGCAGTACTTC.